This TCR beta chain was sequenced for a study of T cells in Graves' hyperthyroidism and ophthalmopathy. The V and J ends lost 1 base and 2 bases respectively, with 17 bases between them. Looked up from germline, CDR1 is MNHEY and CDR2 is SMNVEV (reference sequence). The CDR3 runs 17 residues. The investigators amplified TCR beta CDR3 regions from RNA transcripts. With the HTBI primer set, the TCR CDR3 went through a first round of RT-PCR. From the multiplex PCR reads, TCRdb called clonotypes with MiXCR, one entry per CDR3 protein. Here the sample spans roughly 750,000 distinct CDR3 sequences, around 15% being singletons. This clonotype was observed a handful of times.

The receptor's source is a man aged 18 to 35 with Graves' hyperthyroidism. The chain employs TRBV27 and TRBJ1-2, with no clear D. Sequencing was done on a sample of blood. The CDR3 reads CASSLFYATGGNYGYTF. For the CDR3, the DNA is TGTGCCAGCAGTTTATTTTATGCCACTGGAGGGAACTATGGCTACACCTTC.